One and the same sample provided the 13 T cell receptor beta chains below, sequenced in a study of radiotherapy plus CTLA-4 blockade in lung cancer. Profiling relied on immunoSEQ multiplex PCR, and the TCRdb table lists in-frame clones only, not all of them. The data contain fewer than 70,000 clones, around 80% of them singletons. The source material was peripheral blood, sampled from a patient treated with radiotherapy plus ipilimumab. These receptors all come from a human donor with non-small cell lung cancer who had a complete response to radiotherapy plus ipilimumab.

This rearrangement joins TRBV29-1 to TRBJ1-2, with a possible D match to TRBD1 (5 bases). The CDR3 is 13 residues long. Trimming removed 5 bases from V and 5 bases from J, with 15 bases in between. Looked up from germline, CDR1 is SQVTM and CDR2 is ANQGSEA. The CDR3 DNA reads TGCAGCGTTCACGCCGGGGCAGGGTATGGCTACACCTTC. This encodes CSVHAGAGYGYTF.

The CDR3 sequence is CASSTGASYNEQFF. DNA for the CDR3: TGTGCCAGTAGTACTGGCGCCTCCTACAATGAGCAGTTCTTC. This chain uses TRBV19 with TRBJ2-1; D is unclear. The V and J ends lost 4 bases and 0 bases respectively, with 7 bases between them. CDR1 and CDR2 from the germline V gene are LNHDA and SQIVND (reference sequence). The CDR3 has 14 residues.

This clone appeared a few times. This rearrangement joins TRBV10-3 to TRBJ2-3; 9 bases are shared with TRBD1. Trimming cost V 7 bases and J 4 bases; bases outside gene matches: 6. The CDR3 has 14 residues. Germline CDR1 and CDR2: ENHRY and SYGVKD. This chain's CDR3 is CAITDRGGADTQYF. For the CDR3, the DNA is TGTGCCATCACCGACAGGGGGGGGGCAGATACGCAGTATTTT.

This clone was detected once. The chain has TRBV7-8 and TRBJ2-5; TRBD1 might be the D (5 bases). Germline V gives CDR1 SGHVS, CDR2 FQNEAQ. The CDR3 consists of 14 residues. Trimming shortened V by 5 bases and J by 2 bases, and 12 bases separated the two germline ends. The CDR3 region is CASSPTDLQETQYF. CDR3 in DNA: TGTGCCAGCAGCCCGACAGACTTGCAAGAGACCCAGTACTTC.

The chain couples TRBV6-5 to TRBJ2-2; tentatively, D is TRBD2 (6 bases). From germline, CDR1 is MNHEY and CDR2 SVGAGI. The CDR3 totals 15 residues. V was trimmed by 2 bases and J by 5 bases, leaving 12 bases between them. The CDR3 region has the DNA TGTGCCAGCAGTTACGTTCGGGGGAGTACCGGGGAGCTGTTTTTT. Protein sequence: CASSYVRGSTGELFF.

This sequence joins TRBV18 and TRBJ2-4; 8 positions match TRBD1. This CDR3 is built from 15 residues. With 2 bases clipped from V and 5 bases from J, the junction kept 5 bases outside the gene matches. In germline, CDR1 is KGHSH, CDR2 LQKENI. CDR3 sequence: CASSPSQGAENIQYF. Here the CDR3 DNA reads TGTGCCAGCTCACCATCCCAGGGGGCGGAAAACATTCAGTACTTC.

The rearrangement links TRBV15 to TRBJ1-1, with D unresolved. CDR1 LNHNV and CDR2 YYDKDF come from the germline V gene (reference sequence). V was clipped by 3 bases and J by 6 bases, with 20 bases between them. The CDR3 covers 16 residues. CDR3 loop: CATSRDGSIFVSEAFF. The CDR3 region has the DNA TGTGCCACCAGCAGGGACGGAAGCATTTTTGTGTCTGAAGCTTTCTTT. Full variable domain (rest looked up from reference TRBV15 and TRBJ1-1): DAMVIQNPRYQVTQFGKPVTLSCSQTLNHNVMYWYQQKSSQAPKLLFHYYDKDFNNEADTPDNFQSRRPNTSFCFLDIRSPGLGDTAMYLCATSRDGSIFVSEAFFGQGTRLTVV.

V is TRBV18 and J is TRBJ2-3; D uncertain. The CDR3 covers 13 residues. The germline V and J ends were trimmed by 0 bases and 6 bases, with 7 bases remaining between them. Germline V gene sequence: CDR1 KGHSH, CDR2 LQKENI. The CDR3: CASSPPSWDTQYF. CDR3 nucleotide sequence: TGTGCCAGCTCACCACCGTCCTGGGATACGCAGTATTTT.

This clone is labeled as medium-sized. The rearrangement joins TRBV10-3 to TRBJ1-3; D gene ambiguous. The CDR3 has 10 amino acids. V lost 6 bases and J 8 bases, leaving 5 bases between the germline ends. Germline CDR1 ENHRY, CDR2 SYGVKD. In DNA form, the CDR3 reads TGTGCCATCAGGAGTGACACCATATATTTT. This codes for CAIRSDTIYF.

The chain uses TRBV18 and TRBJ2-5; TRBD2 is a possible D gene (7 bases). Trimming pared 3 bases from V and 1 base from J, leaving 18 bases between. CDR3 length equals 17 residues. From germline, CDR1 is KGHSH and CDR2 LQKENI. The CDR3 spells CASSPRGGAKIQETQYF. CDR3 sequence (DNA): TGTGCCAGCTCACCCCGAGGGGGGGCGAAGATCCAAGAGACCCAGTACTTC.

Comments on this clone: In the same sample, other DNA sequences code for this CDR3. This chain connects TRBV18 to TRBJ2-7; D tentatively fits TRBD1 or TRBD2 (5 bases each). The germline V gene encodes CDR1 KGHSH and CDR2 LQKENI. This CDR3 contains 14 residues. With 4 bases removed from V and 4 bases from J, the gap between germline ends came to 14 bases. This CDR3 reads CASSLPGRSYEQYF. The CDR3, as DNA: TGTGCCAGCTCACTACCGGGACGGTCTTACGAGCAGTACTTC.

The chain carries TRBV4-1 and TRBJ1-5, with D perhaps TRBD1 (5 bases). CDR3 size: 14 residues. V was shortened by 0 bases and J by 9 bases, with 12 bases between the two germline ends. Germline CDR1 and CDR2: MGHRA and YSYEKL. CDR3 DNA: TGCGCCAGCAGCCAAGACTGGAGGGGCGCGCCCCAGCATTTT. This sequence encodes CASSQDWRGAPQHF.

This clone was detected only a few times. The chain recombines TRBV7-9 with TRBJ1-3, with D unresolved. Germline CDR1 and CDR2: SEHNR and FQNEAQ (reference sequence). The CDR3 extends over 14 amino acids. V was cut by 0 bases and J by 4 bases, with 7 bases left in between. CDR3 region: CASSLAGSGNTIYF. The CDR3 DNA is TGTGCCAGCAGCTTAGCTGGGAGCGGAAACACCATATATTTT.